This passage covers 2 T cell receptor beta chains from one sample sequenced in a study of shared clonotypes between healthy human individuals. Sequencing was performed with immunoSEQ multiplex PCR; in TCRdb, only in-frame clones are kept and a portion is missing. The sample contains millions of clones, 85% to 95% of which appear only once. Input material: naive CD4+ T cells sorted from blood. Subset in this sample: CD45RA+ positively selected. These receptors were collected from a young man in good health.

This chain joins TRBV7-9 and TRBJ1-3, with TRBD1 matching over 7 bases. CDR1 and CDR2 from the germline V gene are SEHNR and FQNEAQ (reference sequence). After removal of 1 base from V and 0 bases from J, the junction contained 6 bases not matched to a gene. The CDR3 loop spans 17 amino acids. CDR3 sequence: CASSLELGGSSGNTIYF. The DNA of the CDR3 is TGTGCCAGCAGCTTAGAACTAGGGGGCAGCTCTGGAAACACCATATATTTT.

The chain employs TRBV25-1 and TRBJ1-2; tentative D call: TRBD1 (5 bases). Between the trimmed V and J ends, which lost 4 bases and 4 bases, there was a span of 13 bases. The length of the CDR3 is 14 residues. CDR1 is MGHDK and CDR2 is SYGVNS in the germline V gene. Here the CDR3 DNA reads TGTGCCAGCAGTGTCGGTGGAGGGACCTATGGCTACACCTTC. Its translation: CASSVGGGTYGYTF.